The 2 T cell receptor beta chains in this list originate from one sample, sequenced in a study of blood T cell repertoires in COVID-19. Clones were sequenced by immunoSEQ multiplex PCR, and TCRdb holds only the in-frame ones, with some missing. The table lists around 58,000 clones, about 93% of them singletons. What was sequenced was peripheral blood. All receptors derive from a human donor with active COVID-19. The donor label of this sample is uncertain.

The J gene is TRBJ2-7, the V gene TRBV27, with D possibly being TRBD1 (6 bases). This CDR3 comprises 14 residues. Trimming took off 3 bases at V and 2 bases at J, with 11 bases between the two ends. Germline V gene lookup returns CDR1 MNHEY and CDR2 SMNVEV (reference sequence). The CDR3 loop is CASSFDRTPYEQYF. The CDR3 region has the DNA TGTGCCAGCAGTTTCGACAGGACCCCCTACGAGCAGTACTTC.

This chain links TRBV20-1 with TRBJ1-1, with D maybe TRBD1 (5 bases). Germline CDR1 DFQATT, CDR2 SNEGSKA (reference sequence). The CDR3 loop spans 13 amino acids. V was trimmed by 3 bases and J by 0 bases, leaving 8 bases between them. Written as DNA, the CDR3 is TGCAGTGCTAGTGACAGATTGAACACTGAAGCTTTCTTT. As protein: CSASDRLNTEAFF.